This T cell receptor beta chain was observed in a study of T cells after yellow fever vaccination. The CDR3 loop spans 15 amino acids. The germline V gene encodes CDR1 SGHRS and CDR2 YFSETQ. V lost 0 bases and J 5 bases, leaving 13 bases between the germline ends. TCRdb reprocessed the 5' RACE reads via MiXCR and lists one record per CDR3 protein. The sample carries 450,000 to 550,000 distinct CDR3 sequences, about a fifth recorded once. This clonotype was seen a handful of times. Antigen: not known. Study results and limitations: A large majority of primary-vaccination clones showed up again after the booster (96% CD4, almost 90% CD8). Secondary responses were weaker yet peaked faster, day 5 versus 15. Abundant bulk-population clonotypes could contaminate the FACS-sorted repertoires.

The sequencing here drew on PBMCs, taken approximately 22 days after the first yellow fever vaccination. The genes are TRBV5-1 and TRBJ2-3; D is uncertain. This TCR was recovered from a man in his late teens or twenties who received the YFV17D yellow fever vaccine. CDR3 DNA sequence: TGCGCCAGCAGCTTGGACCTAAAAGCCGGAGATACGCAGTATTTT. Residues: CASSLDLKAGDTQYF.